A single sample gave rise to the 28 T cell receptor beta chains below, sequenced in a study of blood T cells in healthy people across ages. The second PCR ran roughly 6 to 11 cycles with a sample-barcoded 5' primer and J-beta primers. TCRdb reprocessed the 5' RACE reads with MiXCR, giving one entry per CDR3 protein. The sample lists over a million distinct CDR3 sequences, around 59% occurring once. Source material: blood. These receptors were taken from a man between 18 and 35 years old in good health.

This clonotype was seen a handful of times. V usage is TRBV12-5 and J usage is TRBJ2-4; 7 bases line up with TRBD2. Germline V gene data show CDR1 as LGHNT and CDR2 as FRNRAP. The CDR3 is made up of 18 amino acids. Germline trimming cut 2 bases from V and 2 bases from J; bases unmatched to any gene: 12. CDR3 sequence: CASGLPQGGLGTKNIQYF. The CDR3 region has the DNA TGTGCTAGTGGTTTGCCTCAGGGAGGGTTGGGGACCAAAAACATTCAGTACTTC.

The rearrangement links TRBV4-1 to TRBJ2-7; D is unresolved. Germline CDR1 and CDR2: MGHRA and YSYEKL. Trimming removed 0 bases at V and 6 bases at J, with 12 bases between. This CDR3 is 14 amino acids long. The CDR3, as DNA: TGCGCCAGCAGCCAAGAAGGGCCCAAGAGCGAGCAGTACTTC. Encoded protein: CASSQEGPKSEQYF.

This clonotype was detected ten times or more. V gene TRBV4-1 combines with J gene TRBJ1-2; unclear D gene. CDR3 length equals 13 residues. Germline CDR1 MGHRA, CDR2 YSYEKL. V lost 3 bases and J lost 8, with 13 bases in between. CDR3 region: CASSHGALEGYTF. Written as DNA, the CDR3 is TGCGCCAGCAGCCACGGTGCCCTGGAGGGCTACACCTTC.

V and J are TRBV11-2 and TRBJ2-4, with TRBD2 matching over 14 bases. In germline, CDR1 is SGHAT, CDR2 FQNNGV. This CDR3 is built from 15 residues. Unmatched junction bases numbered 5, after V lost 5 bases and J lost 8 bases. The CDR3: CASSVGLAGGDIQYF. The CDR3, as DNA: TGTGCCAGCAGCGTCGGACTAGCGGGGGGTGACATTCAGTACTTC.

The V and J genes are TRBV29-1 and TRBJ2-1; 9 bases line up with TRBD2. V gave up 6 bases and J gave up 4 bases; unmatched junction bases: 7. Germline lookup yields CDR1 SQVTM and CDR2 ANQGSEA. There are 14 residues in the CDR3. The CDR3 region is CSVGASGTYNEQFF. CDR3 nucleotides: TGCAGCGTGGGGGCTAGCGGGACGTACAATGAGCAGTTCTTC.

V gene TRBV12-3 or TRBV12-4 combines with J gene TRBJ2-7; D could derive from TRBD1 or TRBD2 (5 bases each). V was clipped by 3 bases and J by 4 bases, with 13 bases between them. The CDR3 runs to 14 residues. Here the CDR3 reads CASSLGLGEYEQYF. CDR3 sequence (DNA): TGTGCCAGCAGTTTGGGGCTAGGGGAGTACGAGCAGTACTTC.

The sample holds one count of this clonotype. The V and J genes are TRBV28 and TRBJ2-1, with 10 bases fitting TRBD2. Germline V lookup: CDR1 MDHEN, CDR2 SYDVKM. The CDR3 contains 13 residues. J lost 10 bases, V lost 6 bases, and 6 bases had no gene match. The CDR3 DNA sequence: TGTGCCAGCAGGGAAGCGGGAGGGGACGAGCAGTTCTTC. Translated, it gives CASREAGGDEQFF.

This clonotype was found a few times. The chain recombines TRBV6-6 with TRBJ2-5, with 7 bases that match TRBD1. The germline V gene has CDR1 MNHNY and CDR2 SVGAGI (reference sequence). CDR3 length equals 13 residues. V lost 5 bases, J lost 5 bases, and 5 bases stayed unmatched. This chain's CDR3 is CASSQGERETQYF. For the CDR3, the DNA is TGTGCCAGCAGTCAGGGGGAGAGGGAGACCCAGTACTTC.

The rearrangement links TRBV28 to TRBJ2-4; the match to TRBD1 covers 7 bases. The J call could be wrong; TRBJ2-7 is a better fit for the DNA end. The V gene's germline CDR1 is MDHEN and CDR2 SYDVKM. CDR3 length: 15 residues. CDR3: CASSPLDRVENEQYF. The CDR3, as DNA: TGTGCCAGCAGTCCTCTCGACAGGGTGGAGAACGAGCAGTACTTC.

This clonotype occurred a few times. V and J are TRBV4-3 and TRBJ2-7; D possibly corresponds to TRBD2 (6 bases). In germline, CDR1 is LGHNA, CDR2 YSLEER. With 1 base removed from V and 3 bases from J, the gap between germline ends came to 16 bases. The CDR3 consists of 16 residues. Here the CDR3 DNA reads TGCGCCAGCAGCCAAGTGAGGGCGGGGCACAGCTACGAGCAGTACTTC. Its protein is CASSQVRAGHSYEQYF.

The chain joins TRBV4-3 to TRBJ2-2; 8 bases fit TRBD2. The germline V gene has CDR1 LGHNA and CDR2 YSLEER. This CDR3 contains 17 residues. The junction had 8 bases not matched to a gene; V was cut back by 0 bases and J by 5 bases. CDR3 bases: TGCGCCAGCAGCCAAGATACCAGCGGGGGATTGACCGGGGAGCTGTTTTTT. This codes for CASSQDTSGGLTGELFF.

This clonotype was observed a handful of times. The chain couples TRBV29-1 to TRBJ2-7, with TRBD1 matching 9 bases. The CDR3 loop spans 14 amino acids. Germline values: CDR1 SQVTM, CDR2 ANQGSEA. Trimming removed 1 base from V and 3 bases from J; junction bases left unmatched: 4. The CDR3 sequence: CSVEVDRGDYEQYF. DNA of the CDR3: TGCAGCGTTGAAGTCGACAGGGGGGACTACGAGCAGTACTTC.

The chain couples TRBV20-1 to TRBJ2-5; TRBD2 matches at 8 bases. Germline lookup yields CDR1 DFQATT and CDR2 SNEGSKA (reference sequence). This CDR3 is built from 13 residues. V lost 0 bases to trimming and J lost 11 bases; unmatched junction nucleotides: 8. The CDR3 DNA follows: TGCAGTGCTAGAGAGACTAGCGATCGGGAGCAGTACTTC. It codes for CSARETSDREQYF.

The V call is TRBV20-1, the J call TRBJ2-3; 15 bases agree with TRBD2. Germline CDR1 and CDR2: DFQATT and SNEGSKA (reference sequence). Trimming at V came to 6 bases and at J to 3 bases, leaving 7 bases not matched to a gene. The CDR3 is 16 residues long. CDR3 region: CSAPGGTSGRTDTQYF. CDR3 nucleotides: TGCAGTGCCCCGGGGGGGACTAGCGGGAGGACAGATACGCAGTATTTT.

CDR3 region: CASSPLLAEMNTEAFF. For the CDR3, the DNA is TGTGCCAGCAGCCCATTGTTGGCAGAAATGAACACTGAAGCTTTCTTT. This sequence joins TRBV7-9 and TRBJ1-1; no firm D call. Trimming pared 5 bases from V and 0 bases from J, leaving 16 bases between. Germline V gene lookup returns CDR1 SEHNR and CDR2 FQNEAQ (reference sequence). The CDR3 has 16 residues.

The chain uses TRBV27 and TRBJ1-6, with D unclear. Germline V gene lookup returns CDR1 MNHEY and CDR2 SMNVEV (reference sequence). The CDR3 covers 12 residues. V lost 2 bases, J lost 7 bases, and 3 bases lay in between. In DNA, the CDR3 is TGTGCCAGCAGTTTAATGAATTCACCCCTCCACTTT. Protein sequence: CASSLMNSPLHF.

This clonotype showed up just once. The rearrangement uses TRBV5-1 and TRBJ1-2; TRBD1 matches at 7 bases. V lost 4 bases, J lost 5 bases, and 8 bases stayed unmatched. This CDR3 has 14 residues. Germline V gene sequence: CDR1 SGHRS, CDR2 YFSETQ. Here the CDR3 DNA reads TGCGCCAGCAGCGCATCGGGGACAGCGTATGGCTACACCTTC. Encoded protein: CASSASGTAYGYTF.

J is TRBJ1-1 and V is TRBV6-5; weak D call: TRBD1 (5 bases). Germline V CDR1 and CDR2: MNHEY, SVGAGI. The ends were cut back, 5 bases at V and 6 bases at J, with 10 bases in the middle. This CDR3 comprises 12 residues. This chain's CDR3 is CASSPAGAEAFF. In nucleotides, the CDR3 is TGTGCCAGCAGTCCGGCGGGGGCTGAAGCTTTCTTT.

The gene calls are TRBV29-1 and TRBJ1-6; D perhaps matches TRBD1 (6 bases). V was cut by 4 bases and J by 10 bases, with 14 bases left in between. From germline, CDR1 is SQVTM and CDR2 ANQGSEA. This CDR3 has 13 residues. The CDR3 is CSVAYRVDSPLHF. Written as DNA, the CDR3 is TGCAGCGTTGCATACAGGGTCGACTCACCCCTCCACTTT.

The V and J genes are TRBV20-1 and TRBJ2-1; D is unresolved. Trimming took 0 bases from V and 7 from J, leaving 4 bases between them. The CDR3 loop spans 11 amino acids. From germline, CDR1 is DFQATT and CDR2 SNEGSKA (reference sequence). Here the CDR3 DNA reads TGCAGTGCTAGAGAAACTAATGAGCAGTTCTTC. Protein sequence: CSARETNEQFF.

This clonotype was counted a few times. The genes are TRBV28 and TRBJ1-5; no firm D call. Germline V gene lookup returns CDR1 MDHEN and CDR2 SYDVKM. Between the trimmed V and J ends, which lost 3 bases and 3 bases, there was a span of 9 bases. The CDR3 contains 14 residues. CDR3 amino acids: CASSFLAYNQPQHF. Written as DNA, the CDR3 is TGTGCCAGCAGTTTCCTTGCGTACAATCAGCCCCAGCATTTT. Supplemented by reference TRBV28 and TRBJ1-5, the full variable domain reads DVKVTQSSRYLVKRTGEKVFLECVQDMDHENMFWYRQDPGLGLRLIYFSYDVKMKEKGDIPEGYSVSREKKERFSLILESASTNQTSMYLCASSFLAYNQPQHFGDGTRLSIL.

The chain is built from TRBV4-1 and TRBJ2-1; the match to TRBD2 covers 16 bases. In germline, CDR1 is MGHRA, CDR2 YSYEKL. J was trimmed by 8 bases and V by 0 bases; bases with no gene match: 7. The CDR3 contains 18 residues. CDR3: CASSQEGTSGRAIDEQFF. As DNA, the CDR3 is TGCGCCAGCAGCCAAGAAGGGACTAGCGGGAGGGCCATCGATGAGCAGTTCTTC.

This chain uses TRBV7-9 with TRBJ2-1, with D uncertain. The CDR3 spans 11 residues. Looked up from germline, CDR1 is SEHNR and CDR2 is FQNEAQ (reference sequence). Trimming took off 5 bases at V and 15 bases at J, with 14 bases between the two ends. The CDR3 DNA follows: TGTGCCAGCAGCCTGTATTACCACCGGTTCTTC. Translation gives CASSLYYHRFF.

The chain combines TRBV6-2 or TRBV6-3 with TRBJ1-4, with 7 bases that match TRBD1. Trimming cost V 6 bases and J 14 bases; bases outside gene matches: 9. Germline V gene lookup returns CDR1 MNHEY and CDR2 SVGEGT. The CDR3 contains 12 residues. This CDR3 reads CASSPWTGELFF. DNA for the CDR3: TGTGCCAGCAGCCCCTGGACAGGAGAGCTGTTTTTT.

The chain carries TRBV10-3 and TRBJ2-1, with D unresolved. This CDR3 spans 11 amino acids. The V end was cut by 3 bases, the J end by 7 bases, with 4 bases between. Germline CDR1 and CDR2: ENHRY and SYGVKD. This CDR3 is CAISDLNEQFF. The CDR3 DNA follows: TGTGCCATCAGTGATTTAAATGAGCAGTTCTTC.

This chain connects TRBV12-3 or TRBV12-4 to TRBJ2-7; 7 nucleotides align to TRBD2. This CDR3 is 14 amino acids long. J gave up 2 bases and V 6 bases, and 7 bases lay outside the gene matches. CDR3: CASSGSGGAYEQYF. CDR3 coding DNA: TGTGCCAGCAGCGGGAGTGGGGGGGCCTACGAGCAGTACTTC.

The rearrangement links TRBV5-1 to TRBJ2-3, with D possibly matching TRBD1 (6 bases). Trimming removed 0 bases from V and 4 bases from J, with 12 bases in between. There are 15 residues in the CDR3. The germline V gene encodes CDR1 SGHRS and CDR2 YFSETQ. The CDR3 loop reads CASSLVVRGADTQYF. In DNA form, the CDR3 reads TGCGCCAGCAGCTTGGTAGTCAGGGGTGCAGATACGCAGTATTTT.

The rearrangement links TRBV4-1 to TRBJ2-7, with 7 bases fitting TRBD1. The CDR3 length is 14 residues. The trim removed 3 bases at V and 0 bases at J, leaving 2 bases unmatched. Germline values: CDR1 MGHRA, CDR2 YSYEKL. CDR3 sequence (DNA): TGCGCCAGCAGCCACCAGGGGGTCTCCTACGAGCAGTACTTC. It encodes CASSHQGVSYEQYF.